This entry features one TCR beta chain sequence. This specimen belongs to a study of blood T cell repertoires in COVID-19. Across the study: COVID-19 samples, acute and convalescent, were from the United States, Italy and Spain. PBMCs, B-cell-depleted T cells, or T cells were the source of the cDNA or gDNA that made up the material.

Trimming removed 3 bases from V and 8 bases from J; junction bases left unmatched: 6. Germline V gives CDR1 MNHEY, CDR2 SVGEGT. The CDR3 consists of 15 residues. Original processing notes: Reference gene primer amplification in the assay estimated nucleated cell counts. The protocol was immunoSEQ multiplex PCR, while the TCRdb copy is restricted to in-frame clones and leaves out a portion. That table is the source of V, J and clone size, and D and trimming were worked out from the DNA. The sample yields 150,000 to 200,000 clones, roughly 86% seen once. Sequencing used peripheral blood. This TCR came from a man aged 70 or older with acute or convalescent COVID-19. The rearrangement joins TRBV6-2 or TRBV6-3 to TRBJ1-6; 8 positions match TRBD1. Written as DNA, the CDR3 is TGTGCCAGCAGTTATTCCGGGACAGGTTATTCACCCCTCCACTTT. It yields the protein CASSYSGTGYSPLHF.